These 30 T cell receptor beta chains originate from one sample sequenced in a study of cytomegalovirus exposure and HLA in healthy donors. The PCR employed 60 Vbeta primers together with 13 Jbeta primers. The protocol was immunoSEQ multiplex PCR, while the TCRdb copy is restricted to in-frame clones and leaves out a portion. The repertoire holds 75,000 to 95,000 clones, with 84% as singletons. The sample was PBMCs. These receptors were obtained from a woman aged 18-29 years in good health and CMV-seropositive.

The gene calls are TRBV9 and TRBJ1-1, with TRBD1 matching 8 bases. This CDR3 contains 14 residues. Germline V gene lookup returns CDR1 SGDLS and CDR2 YYNGEE. V dropped 0 bases and J dropped 6; count of bases not matched to a gene: 4. Here the CDR3 DNA reads TGTGCCAGCAGCGTAGGGACAGGGATCGCTGAAGCTTTCTTT. Translating it yields CASSVGTGIAEAFF. Looking up the rest from reference TRBV9 and TRBJ1-1 gives the full variable domain: DSGVTQTPKHLITATGQRVTLRCSPRSGDLSVYWYQQSLDQGLQFLIQYYNGEERAKGNILERFSAQQFPDLHSELNLSSLELGDSALYFCASSVGTGIAEAFFGQGTRLTVV.

The chain is built from TRBV25-1 and TRBJ2-3, with D unclear. Deletions cut 1 base from V and 2 bases from J, with 7 bases between. The CDR3 consists of 14 residues. From germline, CDR1 is MGHDK and CDR2 SYGVNS. CDR3 bases: TGTGCCAGCAGTGAATTGGGCTCCACAGATACGCAGTATTTT. Amino acid sequence: CASSELGSTDTQYF.

The V gene is TRBV4-1, the J gene TRBJ1-2, with a weak D call TRBD1 (5 bases). CDR1 is MGHRA and CDR2 is YSYEKL in the germline V gene. Trimming took off 4 bases at V and 5 bases at J, with 17 bases between the two ends. The CDR3 runs to 15 residues. CDR3 bases: TGCGCCAGCAGCCCATCCAGGGTCAACTTGTATGGCTACACCTTC. Translated: CASSPSRVNLYGYTF.

This clone was detected only a few times. The V call is TRBV7-3, the J call TRBJ2-1, with 10 bases fitting TRBD2. The CDR3 is made up of 15 amino acids. Germline CDR1 is SGHTA and CDR2 is FQGTGA. The junction had 0 bases not matched to a gene; V was cut back by 0 bases and J by 4 bases. The CDR3 DNA follows: TGTGCCAGCAGCTTAACTAGCGGGGGGTACAATGAGCAGTTCTTC. It yields the protein CASSLTSGGYNEQFF.

This chain's CDR3 is CASSREWASGEETQYF. DNA of the CDR3: TGTGCCAGCAGCCGCGAATGGGCTAGCGGGGAAGAGACCCAGTACTTC. This chain joins TRBV6-6 and TRBJ2-5, with 9 positions matching TRBD2. After removal of 6 bases from V and 3 bases from J, the junction contained 11 bases not matched to a gene. Germline loops: CDR1 MNHNY, CDR2 SVGAGI (reference sequence). This CDR3 is built from 16 residues.

In this sample, this clone turned up a few times. This chain connects TRBV4-2 to TRBJ1-5; D is ambiguous. Germline V lookup: CDR1 LGHNA, CDR2 YNFKEQ. V lost 4 bases, J lost 6 bases, and 10 bases lay in between. This CDR3 region has 13 residues. As DNA, the CDR3 is TGTGCCAGCAGCCCAGGTGGTTTTCAGCCCCAGCATTTT. Its translation: CASSPGGFQPQHF.

The chain joins TRBV10-1 to TRBJ1-2; 8 nucleotides agree with TRBD1. The CDR3 totals 14 residues. Losses at the gene ends were 4 bases for V and 4 bases for J; bases not matched to a gene: 5. The germline gives CDR1 WNHNN, CDR2 SYGVQD (reference sequence). The CDR3 is CASSAGQGSYGYTF. The CDR3 DNA reads TGCGCCAGCAGTGCTGGACAGGGAAGCTATGGCTACACCTTC.

The V gene is TRBV9, the J gene TRBJ1-4; tentatively, D is TRBD1 (6 bases). CDR3 length: 16 residues. Trimming pared 0 bases from V and 8 bases from J, leaving 17 bases between. Germline CDR1 is SGDLS and CDR2 is YYNGEE. CDR3 amino acids: CASSVAGGAREEKLFF. DNA of the CDR3: TGTGCCAGCAGCGTAGCTGGGGGGGCGCGAGAGGAAAAACTGTTTTTT.

The chain carries TRBV7-6 and TRBJ2-3, with 13 positions matching TRBD2. The CDR3 has 16 amino acids. Germline V gives CDR1 SGHVS, CDR2 FNYEAQ. After removal of 6 bases from V and 5 bases from J, the junction contained 8 bases not matched to a gene. The CDR3 sequence is CASRQLAGGPEDTQYF. The CDR3 DNA follows: TGTGCCAGCAGACAACTAGCGGGAGGGCCGGAAGATACGCAGTATTTT.

This chain uses TRBV18 with TRBJ2-1; 9 nucleotides align to TRBD2. J gave up 7 bases and V 3 bases, and 4 bases lay outside the gene matches. The CDR3 spans 14 residues. CDR1 is KGHSH and CDR2 is LQKENI in the germline V gene. For the CDR3, the DNA is TGTGCCAGCTCACCGGGACTAGCCCCGAATGAGCAGTTCTTC. It yields the protein CASSPGLAPNEQFF.

The count of this clone is one. The chain links TRBV4-1 to TRBJ2-7, with 8 bases fitting TRBD1. The ends lost 1 base at V and 3 bases at J; junction bases unmatched: 8. This CDR3 has 16 residues. The germline V gene encodes CDR1 MGHRA and CDR2 YSYEKL. The CDR3 bases are TGCGCCAGCAGCCAAGCGATCCAGGGGGCTTACTACGAGCAGTACTTC. This translates into CASSQAIQGAYYEQYF.

The V call is TRBV28, the J call TRBJ1-1, with D unclear. The CDR3 runs to 15 residues. The V and J ends lost 7 bases and 0 bases respectively, with 15 bases between them. From germline, CDR1 is MDHEN and CDR2 SYDVKM. CDR3 region: CASKVWARMNTEAFF. The CDR3 DNA follows: TGTGCCAGCAAAGTTTGGGCAAGAATGAACACTGAAGCTTTCTTT.

The V and J genes are TRBV28 and TRBJ2-5, with D unresolved. Germline lookup yields CDR1 MDHEN and CDR2 SYDVKM. V lost 1 base to trimming and J lost 0 bases, with 6 bases between them. This CDR3 has 14 residues. The DNA of the CDR3 is TGTGCCAGCAGTTTATTTCTCCACCAAGAGACCCAGTACTTC. Protein product: CASSLFLHQETQYF.

This clone has only a few counts. The DNA of the CDR3 is TGTGCCAGCAGCCCTATGGCCGGACTCGAAGCTTTCTTT. Translation: CASSPMAGLEAFF. The chain joins TRBV7-3 to TRBJ1-1; D not resolved. The CDR3 consists of 13 residues. V lost 5 bases to trimming and J lost 8 bases, with 15 bases between them. Germline V gives CDR1 SGHTA, CDR2 FQGTGA.

The V call is TRBV7-8, the J call TRBJ2-4; TRBD2 matches 7 bases. The V gene's germline CDR1 is SGHVS and CDR2 FQNEAQ. The CDR3 has 16 amino acids. Germline trimming cut 5 bases from V and 0 bases from J; bases unmatched to any gene: 7. CDR3 in amino acids: CASSETSYLAKNIQYF. The CDR3 bases are TGTGCCAGCAGCGAGACTAGCTATCTAGCCAAAAACATTCAGTACTTC.

V and J are TRBV2 and TRBJ2-7, with TRBD2 as a possible D gene (6 bases). Deletions cut 4 bases from V and 9 bases from J, with 16 bases between. The CDR3 is 13 amino acids. CDR1 and CDR2 from the germline V gene are SNHLY and FYNNEI. CDR3 in amino acids: CASSVEGKDAQYF. The CDR3 DNA sequence: TGTGCCAGCAGTGTGGAGGGAAAGGACGCGCAGTACTTC. Drawing the rest from reference TRBV2 and TRBJ2-7, the complete variable domain is EPEVTQTPSHQVTQMGQEVILRCVPISNHLYFYWYRQILGQKVEFLVSFYNNEISEKSEIFDDQFSVERPDGSNFTLKIRSTKLEDSAMYFCASSVEGKDAQYFGPGTRLTVT.

V and J are TRBV5-1 and TRBJ2-2; D is possibly TRBD1 (5 bases). This CDR3 spans 14 amino acids. Germline lookup yields CDR1 SGHRS and CDR2 YFSETQ. V was cut by 0 bases and J by 6 bases, with 9 bases left in between. CDR3 sequence (DNA): TGCGCCAGCAGCTTGGGCCAGGGTGCCGGGGAGCTGTTTTTT. Its protein is CASSLGQGAGELFF.

The genes are TRBV2 and TRBJ1-5; the D is unclear. Between the trimmed V and J ends, which lost 6 bases and 0 bases, there was a span of 12 bases. This CDR3 contains 15 residues. CDR1 and CDR2 from the germline V gene are SNHLY and FYNNEI. Written as DNA, the CDR3 is TGTGCCAGCAGCGATGAGTCATATAGCAATCAGCCCCAGCATTTT. Encoded protein: CASSDESYSNQPQHF.

This chain uses TRBV6-5 with TRBJ1-1, with a possible D match to TRBD1 (5 bases). V was cut by 3 bases and J by 0 bases, with 11 bases left in between. The CDR3 covers 15 residues. Germline V lookup: CDR1 MNHEY, CDR2 SVGAGI. The CDR3 DNA sequence: TGTGCCAGCAGTTATTCCGGACAAATGAACACTGAAGCTTTCTTT. It encodes CASSYSGQMNTEAFF.

The CDR3 region has the DNA TGCAGCGTTGAAGGAAGCTCTTACAATGAGCAGTTCTTC. Its protein is CSVEGSSYNEQFF. The V call is TRBV29-1, the J call TRBJ2-1; D uncertain. V lost 1 base and J lost 4, with 8 bases in between. Per the germline V gene, CDR1 is SQVTM and CDR2 is ANQGSEA. The CDR3 contains 13 residues.

This chain links TRBV29-1 with TRBJ1-2, with D possibly matching TRBD1 (6 bases). The CDR3 length is 11 residues. The V gene lost 4 bases and the J gene lost 9 bases, with 12 bases spanning the gap. The germline CDR1 and CDR2 sequences are SQVTM and ANQGSEA. CDR3 residues: CSVVQGLSYTF. The CDR3 DNA reads TGCAGCGTTGTTCAGGGGCTCAGCTACACCTTC.

The rearrangement joins TRBV5-1 to TRBJ1-5; D gene uncertain. Germline CDR1 and CDR2: SGHRS and YFSETQ. The ends were cut back, 0 bases at V and 0 bases at J, with 10 bases in the middle. The CDR3 has 16 amino acids. The CDR3 loop reads CASSLVGGYSNQPQHF. The CDR3 DNA sequence: TGCGCCAGCAGCTTGGTCGGCGGATATAGCAATCAGCCCCAGCATTTT. Drawing the rest from reference TRBV5-1 and TRBJ1-5, the complete variable domain is KAGVTQTPRYLIKTRGQQVTLSCSPISGHRSVSWYQQTPGQGLQFLFEYFSETQRNKGNFPGRFSGRQFSNSRSEMNVSTLELGDSALYLCASSLVGGYSNQPQHFGDGTRLSIL.

The rearrangement links TRBV19 to TRBJ2-2; a possible D gene is TRBD1 (6 bases). CDR1 is LNHDA and CDR2 is SQIVND in the germline V gene (reference sequence). This CDR3 comprises 16 residues. The germline V and J ends were trimmed by 7 bases and 0 bases, with 15 bases remaining between them. The CDR3 sequence: CASKQQGNSNTGELFF. CDR3 bases: TGTGCCAGTAAGCAACAGGGCAACTCGAACACCGGGGAGCTGTTTTTT. Full variable domain (rest looked up from reference TRBV19 and TRBJ2-2): DGGITQSPKYLFRKEGQNVTLSCEQNLNHDAMYWYRQDPGQGLRLIYYSQIVNDFQKGDIAEGYSVSREKKESFPLTVTSAQKNPTAFYLCASKQQGNSNTGELFFGEGSRLTVL.

V gene TRBV5-6 combines with J gene TRBJ1-2; 11 bases are shared with TRBD1. Germline-derived CDR1 and CDR2 are SGHDT and YYEEEE. The CDR3 contains 15 residues. Trimming cost V 1 base and J 8 bases; bases outside gene matches: 7. The CDR3 DNA reads as TGTGCCAGCAGCTTGAGAGGACAGGGGGCGGAGGGCTACACCTTC. Residues: CASSLRGQGAEGYTF.

The rearrangement links TRBV6-5 to TRBJ1-3, with D hard to call. There are 14 residues in the CDR3. CDR1 and CDR2 from the germline V gene are MNHEY and SVGAGI. V lost 5 bases, J lost 9 bases, and 17 bases lay in between. Here the CDR3 reads CASSNPRASGTIYF. DNA for the CDR3: TGTGCCAGCAGTAACCCGAGGGCCTCGGGCACCATATATTTT.

This clone was observed once. The rearrangement uses TRBV5-1 and TRBJ2-7; D perhaps matches TRBD1 (7 bases). This CDR3 is 16 amino acids long. Germline CDR1 and CDR2: SGHRS and YFSETQ. The germline V and J ends were trimmed by 1 base and 2 bases, with 16 bases remaining between them. CDR3 residues: CASSLRTGLSTYEQYF. The CDR3 bases are TGCGCCAGCAGCTTGCGGACAGGACTAAGCACCTACGAGCAGTACTTC.

The rearrangement uses TRBV14 and TRBJ2-1, with 7 bases fitting TRBD1. The germline gives CDR1 SGHDN, CDR2 FVKESK. This CDR3 region has 16 residues. V lost 0 bases and J lost 5; bases outside the gene matches: 7. Here the CDR3 DNA reads TGTGCCAGCAGCCAAGATTGGGGACAGACACACAATGAGCAGTTCTTC. Residues: CASSQDWGQTHNEQFF.

This clone appeared once. This sequence joins TRBV29-1 and TRBJ2-3, with a weak D call TRBD1 (6 bases). The CDR3 is 13 residues long. Per the germline V gene, CDR1 is SQVTM and CDR2 is ANQGSEA. Trimming stripped 7 bases from V and 4 bases from J, with 15 bases between. The CDR3 is CSAGGSGADTQYF. The CDR3, as DNA: TGCAGCGCTGGCGGCTCAGGGGCAGATACGCAGTATTTT.

V is TRBV11-2 and J is TRBJ2-7; 8 nucleotides align to TRBD2. Germline CDR1 is SGHAT and CDR2 is FQNNGV. This CDR3 has 14 amino acids. V lost 3 bases to trimming and J lost 4 bases; unmatched junction nucleotides: 5. Written as DNA, the CDR3 is TGTGCCAGCAGCTTCAGCGGGGGTGCTTACGAGCAGTACTTC. This codes for CASSFSGGAYEQYF. The whole variable domain, remainder taken from reference TRBV11-2 and TRBJ2-7, is EAGVAQSPRYKIIEKRQSVAFWCNPISGHATLYWYQQILGQGPKLLIQFQNNGVVDDSQLPKDRFSAERLKGVDSTLKIQPAKLEDSAVYLCASSFSGGAYEQYFGPGTRLTVT.

The chain carries TRBV27 and TRBJ2-2, with 8 bases aligning to TRBD2. After removal of 10 bases from V and 2 bases from J, the junction contained 6 bases not matched to a gene. Per the germline V gene, CDR1 is MNHEY and CDR2 is SMNVEV (reference sequence). This CDR3 has 14 residues. This chain's CDR3 is CATASGFNTGELFF. In DNA, the CDR3 is TGTGCCACCGCTAGCGGGTTTAACACCGGGGAGCTGTTTTTT.